This entry is about one T cell receptor (beta chain). Sequenced by immunoSEQ multiplex PCR; TCRdb stores in-frame clones only, minus some. Here the sample spans approximately 46,000 clones, roughly 30% being singletons. This sample is part of a study of tumour-infiltrating T cells in Burkitt lymphoma. Overall study context: Patients covered every epidemiological subtype of Burkitt lymphoma. Overall and progression-free survival were predicted by productive clonality.

The CDR3 is 12 amino acids. Germline CDR1 and CDR2: SNHLY and FYNNEI. Trimming took 7 bases from V and 8 from J, leaving 14 bases between them. The origin of this receptor is a human donor with Burkitt lymphoma. The chain couples TRBV2 to TRBJ1-2; D perhaps matches TRBD1 (5 bases). Material: tumor tissue. The CDR3 reads CASTGPGGGYTF. CDR3 sequence (DNA): TGTGCCAGCACTGGGCCGGGGGGGGGCTACACCTTC.